This TCR beta chain is drawn from a study of T cell responses to AZD1222 COVID-19 vaccine. Germline CDR1 and CDR2: MNHEY and SMNVEV (reference sequence). CDR3 length: 15 residues. V dropped 2 bases and J dropped 6 bases, with 14 bases sitting between them. Regarding this clone: As yet, its antigen is unknown.

Assay used: immunoSEQ multiplex PCR; TCRdb lists only in-frame clones, some missing. The sample includes 150,000 to 200,000 clones, 92% seen only once; the top ten take about 1%. Study observations and caveats: Per reports, nearly half of all spike-specific TCRs target regions that are unmutated in variants.

The source is an adult who received the AZD1222 COVID-19 vaccine. Source: peripheral blood, taken 28 days after the second AZD1222 dose. The chain links TRBV27 to TRBJ2-1; perhaps D is TRBD1 or TRBD2 (6 bases each). CDR3 region: CASSLIGGRSNEQFF. The DNA for the CDR3 is TGTGCCAGCAGTTTAATTGGGGGGCGATCCAATGAGCAGTTCTTC.